This TCR beta chain stems from a study of technical replicates of blood from several donors. Germline V gives CDR1 MNHNS, CDR2 SASEGT. The CDR3 extends over 13 amino acids. V was pared by 0 bases and J by 5 bases, with 7 bases between. Clones were read by immunoSEQ multiplex PCR, and TCRdb kept only the in-frame ones, dropping some. The sample has tens of thousands of clones; approximately 90% are singletons. The clonotype originates from a human donor in good health. The specimen was T cells isolated from PBMCs. This chain joins TRBV6-1 and TRBJ1-1; TRBD1 might be the D (5 bases). In nucleotides, the CDR3 is TGTGCCAGCAGTGAAGCTCGGGGGACTGAAGCTTTCTTT. This codes for CASSEARGTEAFF.